This TCR beta chain was found in a study of blood T cell repertoires in COVID-19. Study in general: The United States, Italy and Spain supplied acute and convalescent COVID-19 samples. T cells, B-cell-depleted T cells, or PBMCs supplied cDNA or gDNA.

Data came from immunoSEQ multiplex PCR; TCRdb stores just in-frame clones and leaves some out. Among a few hundred thousand clones, roughly 80% were seen once, and the ten largest hold roughly 1.3%. Participant age was roughly 18 to 89 years, and participants resided in about two dozen US areas. Categorization into cohorts depended on clinical history that participants reported. This clonotype was sampled from a woman aged 40 to 50 with acute COVID-19. The sequenced sample was PBMCs or T cells enriched from blood (not recorded which).

The CDR3 protein is CASSVDSDPFLALHF. As DNA, the CDR3 is TGTGCCAGCAGCGTAGACAGTGACCCTTTTTTAGCCCTCCACTTT. The chain has TRBV9 and TRBJ1-6; D gene ambiguous. Looked up from germline, CDR1 is SGDLS and CDR2 is YYNGEE. The CDR3 runs to 15 residues. V lost 0 bases, J lost 14 bases, and 18 bases lay in between.